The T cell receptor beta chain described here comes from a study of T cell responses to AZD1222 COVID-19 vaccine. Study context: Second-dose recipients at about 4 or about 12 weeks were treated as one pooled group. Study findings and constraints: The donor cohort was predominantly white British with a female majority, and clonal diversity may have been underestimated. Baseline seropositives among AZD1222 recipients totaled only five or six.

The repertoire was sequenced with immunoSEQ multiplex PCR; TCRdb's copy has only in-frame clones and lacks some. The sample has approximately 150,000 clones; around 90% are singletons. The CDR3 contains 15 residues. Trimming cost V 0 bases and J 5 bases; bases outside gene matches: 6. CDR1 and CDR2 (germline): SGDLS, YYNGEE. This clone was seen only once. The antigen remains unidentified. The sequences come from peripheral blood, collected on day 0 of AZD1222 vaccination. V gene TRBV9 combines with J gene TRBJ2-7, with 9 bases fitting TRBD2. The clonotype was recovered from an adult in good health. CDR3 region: CASSVGSSGRDEQYF. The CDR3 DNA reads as TGTGCCAGCAGCGTAGGGAGTAGCGGGAGAGACGAGCAGTACTTC.